The 21 T cell receptor beta chains reported below all come from one sample, sequenced in a study of OX40 agonist ivuxolimab in advanced cancers. Produced via immunoSEQ multiplex PCR; TCRdb's table is partial and in-frame only. The table shows 65,000 to 85,000 clones, with less than 90% occurring only once. The sequencing used CD4+ or CD8+ T cells sorted from blood, collected in a trial of the OX40 agonist ivuxolimab. These TCRs come from an adult with an advanced solid tumor such as melanoma, head and neck, liver or kidney cancer.

The V and J genes are TRBV28 and TRBJ1-4; TRBD1 aligns across 7 bases. This CDR3 region has 13 residues. Trimming removed 1 base from V and 10 bases from J; junction bases left unmatched: 3. From germline, CDR1 is MDHEN and CDR2 SYDVKM. The CDR3 region has the DNA TGTGCCAGCAGTTTATACAGGGGTGTAAAACTGTTTTTT. Encoded protein: CASSLYRGVKLFF.

V and J are TRBV6-5 and TRBJ1-1, with 10 bases that match TRBD1. The CDR3 loop spans 12 amino acids. Germline CDR1 is MNHEY and CDR2 is SVGAGI. V gave up 7 bases and J gave up 13 bases; unmatched junction bases: 9. CDR3 nucleotides: TGTGCCAGCACCCCCGGGGACAGGGGAGGTTTCTTT. It encodes CASTPGDRGGFF.

The gene calls are TRBV30 and TRBJ2-1, with TRBD1 identical over 9 bases. The V gene's germline CDR1 is GTSNPN and CDR2 SVGIG (reference sequence). Trimming took 2 bases from V and 6 from J; bases not matched to a gene: 5. The CDR3 has 14 residues. DNA of the CDR3: TGTGCCTGGAGTACAGGGGGCGTAGGCAATGAGCAGTTCTTC. It specifies CAWSTGGVGNEQFF.

This chain uses TRBV6-6 with TRBJ1-4; D is possibly TRBD1 (5 bases). This CDR3 spans 14 amino acids. Germline V gene sequence: CDR1 MNHNY, CDR2 SVGAGI (reference sequence). V shed 5 bases and J shed 4 bases, with 11 bases lying between them. CDR3 DNA sequence: TGTGCCAGCAGTACGACAGTTTTTAATGAAAAACTGTTTTTT. Protein: CASSTTVFNEKLFF.

In this sample, this clone turned up a few times. The gene calls are TRBV6-1 and TRBJ2-3; D gene uncertain. The CDR3 extends over 12 amino acids. CDR1 MNHNS and CDR2 SASEGT come from the germline V gene. The ends were cut back, 4 bases at V and 2 bases at J, with 4 bases in the middle. CDR3 protein: CASSGLTDTQYF. CDR3 sequence (DNA): TGTGCCAGCAGTGGCCTCACAGATACGCAGTATTTT.

In the case of this clone: This could be a read error, since a much larger clone is one nucleotide away. This chain links TRBV6-5 with TRBJ1-5; D is undetermined. CDR1 is MNHEY and CDR2 is SVGAGI in the germline V gene. V lost 6 bases and J lost 0, with 12 bases in between. CDR3 size: 15 residues. The CDR3 reads CASSPGVYSNQPQHF. CDR3 DNA sequence: TGTGCCAGCAGCCCAGGAGTTTATAGCAATCAGCCCCAGCATTTT.

This clone turned up a few times. In nucleotides, the CDR3 is TGTGCCAGCAGTTCCTGGAATGTAGGAGGACGGGGCTATGGCTACACCTTC. Translated: CASSSWNVGGRGYGYTF. This chain links TRBV27 with TRBJ1-2, with D unclear. Trimming took 4 bases from V and 4 from J, leaving 22 bases between them. The CDR3 spans 17 residues. CDR1 MNHEY and CDR2 SMNVEV come from the germline V gene (reference sequence).

The chain employs TRBV19 and TRBJ1-1; 7 positions match TRBD1. The germline V gene has CDR1 LNHDA and CDR2 SQIVND (reference sequence). The trim removed 8 bases at V and 0 bases at J, leaving 9 bases unmatched. CDR3 length: 15 amino acids. In DNA form, the CDR3 reads TGTGCCAGTGGGCGACAGGGTAGAATGAACACTGAAGCTTTCTTT. It yields the protein CASGRQGRMNTEAFF.

This sequence joins TRBV18 and TRBJ1-1, with D unresolved. The V gene lost 9 bases and the J gene lost 7 bases, with 15 bases spanning the gap. This CDR3 is 12 amino acids long. Per germline, CDR1 KGHSH and CDR2 LQKENI. CDR3 protein: CASIQRRGEAFF. CDR3 nucleotide sequence: TGTGCCAGTATCCAGAGGAGAGGTGAAGCTTTCTTT.

The chain joins TRBV5-1 to TRBJ2-1; D remains ambiguous. The germline CDR1 and CDR2 sequences are SGHRS and YFSETQ. The CDR3 consists of 14 residues. V was pared by 0 bases and J by 9 bases, with 13 bases between. In DNA form, the CDR3 reads TGCGCCAGCAGCTTGGCCCAGATCAATGGTGAGCAGTTCTTC. This translates into CASSLAQINGEQFF.

The J gene is TRBJ2-2, the V gene TRBV5-8; 11 bases agree with TRBD2. CDR3 length equals 16 residues. CDR1 is SGHTS and CDR2 is YDEGEE in the germline V gene. Trimming removed 6 bases from V and 1 base from J; junction bases left unmatched: 5. CDR3 region: CASNPLAGGNTGELFF. DNA of the CDR3: TGTGCCAGCAACCCCCTAGCGGGGGGGAACACCGGGGAGCTGTTTTTT.

The V and J genes are TRBV7-6 and TRBJ2-3; D is undetermined. Germline V lookup: CDR1 SGHVS, CDR2 FNYEAQ. V was shortened by 4 bases and J by 3 bases, with 5 bases between the two germline ends. The CDR3 extends over 12 amino acids. The CDR3 DNA is TGTGCCAGCAGCTCCCGGACAGATACGCAGTATTTT. Amino acids: CASSSRTDTQYF.

The CDR3 spells CASSRDAGSGNTIYF. The CDR3 DNA follows: TGCGCCAGCAGTCGCGACGCCGGCTCTGGAAACACCATATATTTT. This sequence joins TRBV5-1 and TRBJ1-3; no clear D. The CDR3 length is 15 residues. Trimming left V 5 bases short and J 0 bases short, with 12 bases between. CDR1 SGHRS and CDR2 YFSETQ come from the germline V gene.

Of note for this clone: Within the sample, other DNA sequences also encode this same CDR3. The chain joins TRBV11-2 to TRBJ2-5; TRBD1 aligns across 7 bases. The V segment lost 4 bases and the J segment 11 bases; nucleotides outside the gene matches: 10. Germline V gene sequence: CDR1 SGHAT, CDR2 FQNNGV. This CDR3 has 13 amino acids. The CDR3 sequence: CASSSDRKRTQYF. As DNA, the CDR3 is TGTGCCAGCAGCTCGGACAGGAAGAGGACTCAGTACTTC.

This sequence joins TRBV6-1 and TRBJ1-2, with 7 nucleotides matching TRBD1. V lost 5 bases and J lost 4; bases outside the gene matches: 7. This CDR3 has 14 amino acids. Germline assignment: CDR1 MNHNS and CDR2 SASEGT. CDR3: CASSLRDRSYGYTF. Here the CDR3 DNA reads TGTGCCAGCAGTCTCCGGGACAGAAGCTATGGCTACACCTTC.

The V call is TRBV5-1, the J call TRBJ1-6; D remains unclear. The V gene lost 7 bases and the J gene lost 4 bases, with 15 bases spanning the gap. The CDR3 consists of 15 residues. CDR1 is SGHRS, CDR2 YFSETQ, per germline. CDR3 region: CASAQLGRYNSPLHF. DNA of the CDR3: TGCGCCAGCGCCCAACTGGGTCGTTATAATTCACCCCTCCACTTT. The full variable domain, in which reference TRBV5-1 and TRBJ1-6 provide the parts outside the CDR3, is KAGVTQTPRYLIKTRGQQVTLSCSPISGHRSVSWYQQTPGQGLQFLFEYFSETQRNKGNFPGRFSGRQFSNSRSEMNVSTLELGDSALYLCASAQLGRYNSPLHFGNGTRLTVT.

The chain has TRBV18 and TRBJ2-1, with a tentative D call TRBD1 (5 bases). Trimming cost V 3 bases and J 0 bases, with 9 bases left between them. Per germline, CDR1 KGHSH and CDR2 LQKENI. The CDR3 runs to 15 residues. The chain's CDR3 is CASSPTDSSYNEQFF. The CDR3 nucleotides are TGTGCCAGCTCACCGACAGATAGCTCCTACAATGAGCAGTTCTTC.

This clone has more than one count but fewer than ten. The genes are TRBV11-2 and TRBJ2-7; D is possibly TRBD2 (6 bases). This CDR3 is built from 15 residues. V was shortened by 0 bases and J by 6 bases, with 15 bases between the two germline ends. The V gene's germline CDR1 is SGHAT and CDR2 FQNNGV. Here the CDR3 DNA reads TGTGCCAGCAGCTTAGATCCGGGTAGCGGCGGCGAGCAGTACTTC. It encodes CASSLDPGSGGEQYF.

The rearrangement joins TRBV7-2 to TRBJ2-7; a weak D match, TRBD1 (6 bases). Trimming stripped 0 bases from V and 2 bases from J, with 20 bases between. CDR1 is SGHTA and CDR2 is FQGNSA in the germline V gene. The CDR3 is 18 residues long. For the CDR3, the DNA is TGTGCCAGCAGCTTAGCGCGGTTCTGGACAGAAGACGCCTACGAGCAGTACTTC. Translating it yields CASSLARFWTEDAYEQYF.

The chain uses TRBV27 and TRBJ1-5; weak D call: TRBD1 (5 bases). V lost 5 bases and J 6 bases, leaving 20 bases between the germline ends. The CDR3 covers 16 residues. Germline lookup yields CDR1 MNHEY and CDR2 SMNVEV (reference sequence). The DNA for the CDR3 is TGTGCCAGCAGTCCTCACAGGTGGGGGGTGGGTCAGCCCCAGCATTTT. Translation: CASSPHRWGVGQPQHF.

The CDR3 loop is CASSQALGQGADTQYF. CDR3 DNA sequence: TGTGCCAGCAGCCAGGCCCTCGGGCAGGGGGCAGATACGCAGTATTTT. The genes are TRBV14 and TRBJ2-3; 7 bases line up with TRBD1. CDR1 and CDR2 (germline): SGHDN, FVKESK. The V gene end was trimmed by 3 bases and the J gene end by 4 bases; junction bases not matched to a gene: 10. The CDR3 is 16 residues long.